This T cell receptor (beta chain) was sequenced in a study of cytomegalovirus exposure and HLA in healthy donors. The germline CDR1 and CDR2 sequences are MNHEY and SVGAGI. The CDR3 consists of 13 residues. The V end was cut by 6 bases, the J end by 0 bases, with 6 bases between. PCR amplification relied on 60 Vbeta primers (plus 13 Jbeta primers). Profiling relied on immunoSEQ multiplex PCR, and the TCRdb table lists in-frame clones only, not all of them. This sample has roughly 150,000 clones, with around 75% found just once. Note on this clone: As yet, its antigen is unknown.

Whole-study results and caveats: Using a false discovery rate of 0.05, a later analysis showed that approximately 18,000 TCR beta sequences were associated with HLA alleles.

The sample was PBMCs. The genes are TRBV6-5 and TRBJ1-3; D is possibly TRBD1 (5 bases). This clonotype originated in a male donor in good health and CMV-seronegative. CDR3 in DNA: TGTGCCAGCAGAACAGGCTCTGGAAACACCATATATTTT. It translates to CASRTGSGNTIYF.